This T cell receptor (beta chain) appears in the sequencing data of a study of beta chain features in type 1 diabetes. This clone showed up just a few times. Germline CDR1 reads KGHSH; CDR2 reads LQKENI. The CDR3 runs to 14 residues. Trimming pared 0 bases from V and 6 bases from J, leaving 9 bases between. Reverse transcription of all isolated RNA meant that expressed TCRB transcripts were sequenced. The method was immunoSEQ multiplex PCR; TCRdb's version includes in-frame clones alone and lacks a portion of them. The data hold under 950,000 clones, with roughly 15% observed a single time. The sequencing sample was made of naive CD4+ T cells from blood. The sequence derives from a woman younger than 30 in good health. The chain employs TRBV18 and TRBJ2-1, with D perhaps TRBD2 (6 bases). The CDR3 DNA reads TGTGCCAGCTCACCACCCCCCGGGAGCAATGAGCAGTTCTTC. Its protein is CASSPPPGSNEQFF. Complete variable domain (other parts from reference TRBV18 and TRBJ2-1): NAGVMQNPRHLVRRRGQEARLRCSPMKGHSHVYWYRQLPEEGLKFMVYLQKENIIDESGMPKERFSAEFPKEGPSILRIQQVVRGDSAAYFCASSPPPGSNEQFFGPGTRLTVL.